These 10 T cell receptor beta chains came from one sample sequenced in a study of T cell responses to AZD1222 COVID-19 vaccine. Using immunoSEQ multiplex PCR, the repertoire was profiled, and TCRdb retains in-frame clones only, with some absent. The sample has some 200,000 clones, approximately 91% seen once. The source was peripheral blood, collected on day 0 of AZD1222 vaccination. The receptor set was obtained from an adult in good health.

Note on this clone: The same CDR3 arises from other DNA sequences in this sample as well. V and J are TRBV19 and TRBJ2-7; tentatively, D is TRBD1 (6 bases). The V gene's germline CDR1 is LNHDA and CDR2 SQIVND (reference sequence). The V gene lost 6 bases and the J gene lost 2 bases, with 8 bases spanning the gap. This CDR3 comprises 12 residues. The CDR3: CASRQGTYEQYF. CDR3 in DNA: TGTGCCAGTAGACAGGGTACCTACGAGCAGTACTTC.

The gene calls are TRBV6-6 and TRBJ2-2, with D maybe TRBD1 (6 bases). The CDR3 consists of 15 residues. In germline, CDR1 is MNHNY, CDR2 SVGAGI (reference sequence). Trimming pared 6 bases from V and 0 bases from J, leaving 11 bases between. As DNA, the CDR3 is TGTGCCAGCAGCCTGGGGGCTGCGAACACCGGGGAGCTGTTTTTT. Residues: CASSLGAANTGELFF.

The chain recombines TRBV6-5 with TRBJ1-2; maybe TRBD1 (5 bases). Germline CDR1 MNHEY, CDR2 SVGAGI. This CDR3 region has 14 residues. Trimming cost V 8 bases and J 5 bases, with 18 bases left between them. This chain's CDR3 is CASGRQPAGYGYTF. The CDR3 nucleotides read TGTGCCAGCGGCAGACAGCCCGCGGGGTATGGCTACACCTTC.

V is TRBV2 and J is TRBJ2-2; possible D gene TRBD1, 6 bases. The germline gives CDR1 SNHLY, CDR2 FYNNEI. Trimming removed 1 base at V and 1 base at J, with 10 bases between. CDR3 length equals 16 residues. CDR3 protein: CASSEGVGQNTGELFF. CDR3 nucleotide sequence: TGTGCCAGCAGTGAAGGGGTGGGACAGAACACCGGGGAGCTGTTTTTT.

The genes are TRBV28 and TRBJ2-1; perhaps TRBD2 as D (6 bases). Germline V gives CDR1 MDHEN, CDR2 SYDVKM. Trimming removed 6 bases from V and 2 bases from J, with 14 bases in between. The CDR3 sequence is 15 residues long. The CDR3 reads CASRAGLNTYNEQFF. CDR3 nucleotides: TGTGCCAGCAGGGCGGGACTTAATACCTACAATGAGCAGTTCTTC.

DNA for the CDR3: TGTGCCAGTCATAAAGAAGGGGGCGCAACTAATGAAAAACTGTTTTTT. Translated: CASHKEGGATNEKLFF. The chain recombines TRBV2 with TRBJ1-4; TRBD1 matches at 7 bases. The V gene end was trimmed by 9 bases and the J gene end by 0 bases; junction bases not matched to a gene: 10. Germline V lookup: CDR1 SNHLY, CDR2 FYNNEI. This CDR3 region has 16 residues.

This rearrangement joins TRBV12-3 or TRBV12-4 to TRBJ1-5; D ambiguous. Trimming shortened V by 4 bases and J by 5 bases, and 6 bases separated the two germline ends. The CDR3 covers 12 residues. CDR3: CASSYRHQPQHF. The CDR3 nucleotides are TGTGCCAGCAGTTACCGCCATCAGCCCCAGCATTTT.

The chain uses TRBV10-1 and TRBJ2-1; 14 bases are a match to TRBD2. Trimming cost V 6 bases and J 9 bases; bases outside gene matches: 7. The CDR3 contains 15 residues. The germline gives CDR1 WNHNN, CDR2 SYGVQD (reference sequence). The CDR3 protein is CASSVGLAGDSEQFF. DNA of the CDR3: TGCGCCAGCAGCGTGGGACTAGCGGGAGACAGTGAGCAGTTCTTC.

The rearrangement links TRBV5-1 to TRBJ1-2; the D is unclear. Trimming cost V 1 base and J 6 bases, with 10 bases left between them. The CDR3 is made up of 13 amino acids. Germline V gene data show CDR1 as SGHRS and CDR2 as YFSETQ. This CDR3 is CASSLSGRDGYTF. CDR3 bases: TGCGCCAGCAGCTTGTCGGGGAGGGATGGCTACACCTTC.

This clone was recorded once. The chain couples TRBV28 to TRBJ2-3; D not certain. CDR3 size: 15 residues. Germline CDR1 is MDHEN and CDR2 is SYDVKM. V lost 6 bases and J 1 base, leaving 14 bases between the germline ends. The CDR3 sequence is CASRPDILRTDTQYF. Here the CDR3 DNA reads TGTGCCAGCAGGCCTGACATCCTCCGCACAGATACGCAGTATTTT.